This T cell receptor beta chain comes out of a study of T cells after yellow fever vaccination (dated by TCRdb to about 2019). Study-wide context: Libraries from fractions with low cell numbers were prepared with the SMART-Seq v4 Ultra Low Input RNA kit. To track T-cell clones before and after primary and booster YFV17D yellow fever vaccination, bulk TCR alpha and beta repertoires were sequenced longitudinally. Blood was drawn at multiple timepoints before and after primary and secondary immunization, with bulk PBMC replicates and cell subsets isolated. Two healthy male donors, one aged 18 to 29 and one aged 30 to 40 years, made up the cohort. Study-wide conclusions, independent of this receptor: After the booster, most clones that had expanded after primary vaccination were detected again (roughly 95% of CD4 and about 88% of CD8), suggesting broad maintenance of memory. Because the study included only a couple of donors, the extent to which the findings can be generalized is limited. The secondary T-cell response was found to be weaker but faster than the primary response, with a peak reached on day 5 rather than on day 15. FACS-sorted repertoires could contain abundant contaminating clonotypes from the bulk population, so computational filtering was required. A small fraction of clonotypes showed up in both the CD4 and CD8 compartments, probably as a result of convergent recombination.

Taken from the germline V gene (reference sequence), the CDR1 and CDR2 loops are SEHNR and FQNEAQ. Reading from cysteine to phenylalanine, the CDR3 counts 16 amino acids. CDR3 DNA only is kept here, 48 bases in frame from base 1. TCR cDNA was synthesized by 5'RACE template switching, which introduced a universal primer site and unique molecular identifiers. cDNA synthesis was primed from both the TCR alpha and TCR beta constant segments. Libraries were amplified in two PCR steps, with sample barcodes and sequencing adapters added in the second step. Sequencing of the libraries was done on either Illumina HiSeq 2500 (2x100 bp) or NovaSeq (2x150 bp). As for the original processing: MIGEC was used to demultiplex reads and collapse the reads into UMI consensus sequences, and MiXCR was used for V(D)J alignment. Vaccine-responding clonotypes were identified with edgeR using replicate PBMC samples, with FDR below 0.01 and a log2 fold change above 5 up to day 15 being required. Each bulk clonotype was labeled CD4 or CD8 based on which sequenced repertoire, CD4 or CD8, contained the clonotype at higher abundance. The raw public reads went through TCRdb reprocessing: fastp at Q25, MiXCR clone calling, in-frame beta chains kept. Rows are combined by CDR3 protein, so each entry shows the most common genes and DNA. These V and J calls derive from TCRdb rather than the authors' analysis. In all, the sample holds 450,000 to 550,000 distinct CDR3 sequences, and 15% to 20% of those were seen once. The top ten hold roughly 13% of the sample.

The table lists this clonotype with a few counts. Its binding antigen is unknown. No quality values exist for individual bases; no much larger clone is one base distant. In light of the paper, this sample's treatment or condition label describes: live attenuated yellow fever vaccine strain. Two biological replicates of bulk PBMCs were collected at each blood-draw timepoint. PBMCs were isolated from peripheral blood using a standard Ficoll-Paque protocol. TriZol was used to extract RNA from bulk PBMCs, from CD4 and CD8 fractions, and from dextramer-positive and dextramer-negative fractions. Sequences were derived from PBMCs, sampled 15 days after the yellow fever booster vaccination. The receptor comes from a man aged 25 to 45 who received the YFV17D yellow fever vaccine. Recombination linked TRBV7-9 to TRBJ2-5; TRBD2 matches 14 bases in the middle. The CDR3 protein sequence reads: CATRTSGRRAVETQYF. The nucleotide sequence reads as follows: TGTGCTACGCGGACTAGCGGGAGGCGAGCGGTAGAGACCCAGTACTTC.